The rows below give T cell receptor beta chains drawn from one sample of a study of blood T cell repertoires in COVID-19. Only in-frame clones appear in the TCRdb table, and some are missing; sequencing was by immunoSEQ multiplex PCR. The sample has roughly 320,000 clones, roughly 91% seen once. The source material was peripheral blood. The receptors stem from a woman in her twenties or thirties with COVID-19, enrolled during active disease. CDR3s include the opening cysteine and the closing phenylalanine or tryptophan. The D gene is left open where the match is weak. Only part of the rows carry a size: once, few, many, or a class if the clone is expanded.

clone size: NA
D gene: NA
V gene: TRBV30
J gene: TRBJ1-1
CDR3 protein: CAWSLSTGAEAFF
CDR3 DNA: TGTGCCTGGAGTCTCTCGACGGGGGCTGAAGCTTTCTTT

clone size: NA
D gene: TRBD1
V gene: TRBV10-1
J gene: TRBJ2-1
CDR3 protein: CASSSRDSSYNEQFF
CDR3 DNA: TGCGCCAGCAGTTCCCGGGACAGCTCCTACAATGAGCAGTTCTTC

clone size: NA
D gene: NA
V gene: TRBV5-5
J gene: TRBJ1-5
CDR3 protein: CASSLGGLLNQPQHF
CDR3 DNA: TGTGCCAGCAGCTTGGGGGGCCTCCTGAATCAGCCCCAGCATTTT

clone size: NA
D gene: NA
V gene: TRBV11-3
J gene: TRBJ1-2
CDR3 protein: CASSSRLDYGYTF
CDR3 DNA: TGTGCCAGCAGCTCCCGCCTAGACTATGGCTACACCTTC

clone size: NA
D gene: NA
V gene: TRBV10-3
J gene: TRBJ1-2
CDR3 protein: CAISDGPGVGYGYTF
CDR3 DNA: TGTGCCATCAGTGACGGTCCAGGGGTGGGATATGGCTACACCTTC

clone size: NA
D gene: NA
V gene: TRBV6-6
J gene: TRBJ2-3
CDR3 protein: CASSPGLHTDTQYF
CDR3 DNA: TGTGCCAGCAGCCCGGGACTTCACACAGATACGCAGTATTTT

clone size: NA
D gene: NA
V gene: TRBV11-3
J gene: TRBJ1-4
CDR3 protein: CASSLSTGNEKLFF
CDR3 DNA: TGTGCCAGCAGCCTAAGCACAGGGAATGAAAAACTGTTTTTT

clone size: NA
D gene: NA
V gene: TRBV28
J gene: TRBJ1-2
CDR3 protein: CASRPEGDYGYTF
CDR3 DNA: TGTGCCAGCAGACCCGAGGGTGACTATGGCTACACCTTC

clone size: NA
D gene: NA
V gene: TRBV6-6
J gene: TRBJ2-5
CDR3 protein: CASSPSRETQYF
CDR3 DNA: TGTGCCAGCAGCCCTAGCCGGGAGACCCAGTACTTC

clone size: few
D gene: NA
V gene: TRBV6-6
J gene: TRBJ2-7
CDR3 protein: CASSSLYEQYF
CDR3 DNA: TGTGCCAGCAGTTCCCTCTACGAGCAGTACTTC

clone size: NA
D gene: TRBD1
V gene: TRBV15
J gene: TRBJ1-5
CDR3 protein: CATRVSSRDRGLGQPQHF
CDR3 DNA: TGTGCCACCAGGGTGTCGAGTAGGGACAGGGGGCTTGGACAGCCCCAGCATTTT

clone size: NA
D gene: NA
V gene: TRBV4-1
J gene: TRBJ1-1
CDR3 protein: CASSKGVPLVMNTEAFF
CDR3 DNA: TGCGCCAGCAGCAAAGGGGTACCCCTAGTAATGAACACTGAAGCTTTCTTT

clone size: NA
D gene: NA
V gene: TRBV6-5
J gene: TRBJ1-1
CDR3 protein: CASRQPPNTEAFF
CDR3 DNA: TGTGCCAGCCGACAGCCCCCGAACACTGAAGCTTTCTTT

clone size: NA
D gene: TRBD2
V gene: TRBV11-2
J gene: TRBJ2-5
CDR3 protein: CASSPPGLARKETQYF
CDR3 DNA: TGTGCCAGCAGCCCTCCAGGACTAGCGAGAAAAGAGACCCAGTACTTC

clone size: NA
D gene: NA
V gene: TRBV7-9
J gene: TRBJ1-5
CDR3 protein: CASSLDGGRQPQHF
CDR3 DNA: TGTGCCAGCAGCTTAGATGGTGGGCGTCAGCCCCAGCATTTT

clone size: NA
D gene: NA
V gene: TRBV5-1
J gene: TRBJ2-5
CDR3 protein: CASSSGSKETQYF
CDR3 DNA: TGCGCCAGCAGCAGCGGATCTAAAGAGACCCAGTACTTC

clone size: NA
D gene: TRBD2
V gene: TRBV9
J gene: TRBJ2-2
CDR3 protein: CASSLSRLAGGLNTGELFF
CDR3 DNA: TGTGCCAGCAGCCTCTCAAGACTAGCGGGGGGTTTAAACACCGGGGAGCTGTTTTTT

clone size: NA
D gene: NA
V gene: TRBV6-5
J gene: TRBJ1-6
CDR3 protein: CASSYLRVLNSPLHF
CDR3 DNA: TGTGCCAGCAGTTACCTCAGGGTCCTTAATTCACCCCTCCACTTT

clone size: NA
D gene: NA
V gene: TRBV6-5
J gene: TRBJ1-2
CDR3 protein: CASSYWGGSNYGYTF
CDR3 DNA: TGTGCCAGCAGTTACTGGGGGGGATCTAACTATGGCTACACCTTC

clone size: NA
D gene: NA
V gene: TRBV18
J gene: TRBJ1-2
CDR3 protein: CASSPRQGDYGYTF
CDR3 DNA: TGTGCCAGCTCACCACGTCAGGGCGACTATGGCTACACCTTC

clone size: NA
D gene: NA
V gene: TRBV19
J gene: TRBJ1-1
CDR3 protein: CASSPGGAAFF
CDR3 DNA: TGTGCCAGTAGCCCCGGGGGGGCGGCTTTCTTT

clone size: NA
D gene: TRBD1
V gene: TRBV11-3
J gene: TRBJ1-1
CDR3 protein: CASSSRQGGNTEAFF
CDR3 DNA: TGTGCCAGCAGCTCCAGACAGGGGGGGAACACTGAAGCTTTCTTT

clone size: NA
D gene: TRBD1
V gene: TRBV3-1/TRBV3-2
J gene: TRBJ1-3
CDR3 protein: CASSQRDRGPGNTIYF
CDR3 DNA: TGTGCCAGCAGCCAACGGGACAGGGGCCCTGGAAACACCATATATTTT

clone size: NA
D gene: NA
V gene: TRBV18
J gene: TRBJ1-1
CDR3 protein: CASSQGGYTEAFF
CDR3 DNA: TGTGCCAGCTCACAGGGGGGGTACACTGAAGCTTTCTTT

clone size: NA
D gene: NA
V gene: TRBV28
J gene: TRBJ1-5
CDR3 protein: CASLRGSDQPQHF
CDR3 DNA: TGTGCCTCCCTCCGGGGGTCAGATCAGCCCCAGCATTTT

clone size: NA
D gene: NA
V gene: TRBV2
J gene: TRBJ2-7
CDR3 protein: CASSLRGTDYEQYF
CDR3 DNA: TGTGCCAGCAGCCTTCGGGGGACTGACTACGAGCAGTACTTC

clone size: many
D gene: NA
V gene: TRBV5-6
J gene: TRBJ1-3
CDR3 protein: CASSPNSGNTIYF
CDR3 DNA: TGTGCCAGCAGCCCCAACTCTGGAAACACCATATATTTT

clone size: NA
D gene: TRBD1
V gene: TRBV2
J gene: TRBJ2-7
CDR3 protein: CASRDRGLYEQYF
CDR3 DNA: TGTGCCAGCCGTGACAGGGGATTATACGAGCAGTACTTC

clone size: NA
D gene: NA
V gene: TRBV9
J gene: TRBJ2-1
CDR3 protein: CASSARLAKYNEQFF
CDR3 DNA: TGTGCCAGCAGCGCCCGGCTAGCGAAGTACAATGAGCAGTTCTTC

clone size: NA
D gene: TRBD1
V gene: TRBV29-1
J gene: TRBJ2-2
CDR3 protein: CSVRRQGAGELFF
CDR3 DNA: TGCAGCGTCCGCAGACAGGGGGCAGGGGAGCTGTTTTTT

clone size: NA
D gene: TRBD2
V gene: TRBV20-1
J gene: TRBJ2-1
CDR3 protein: CSASSTSGGYAKQFF
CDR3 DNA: TGCAGTGCTAGTTCGACTAGCGGGGGGTATGCTAAGCAGTTCTTC

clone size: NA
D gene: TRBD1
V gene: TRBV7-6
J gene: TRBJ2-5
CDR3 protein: CASNDRAGLWETQYF
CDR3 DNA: TGTGCCAGCAACGACAGGGCGGGTTTGTGGGAGACCCAGTACTTC

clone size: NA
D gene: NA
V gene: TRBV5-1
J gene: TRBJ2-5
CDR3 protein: CASSLELRFGETQYF
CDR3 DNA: TGCGCCAGCAGCTTGGAGCTTAGGTTCGGGGAGACCCAGTACTTC

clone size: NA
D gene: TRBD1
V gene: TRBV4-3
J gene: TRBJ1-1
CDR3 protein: CASSLDRGLNTEAFF
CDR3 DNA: TGCGCCAGCAGTCTGGACAGGGGCCTGAACACTGAAGCTTTCTTT

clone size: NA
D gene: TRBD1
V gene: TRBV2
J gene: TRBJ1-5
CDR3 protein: CASRRDSGGNRPQHF
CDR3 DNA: TGTGCCAGCAGGCGGGACAGTGGAGGGAATCGGCCCCAGCATTTT

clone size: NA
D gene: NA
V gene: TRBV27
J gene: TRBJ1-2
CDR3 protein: CASSSSDTNYGYTF
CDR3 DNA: TGTGCCAGCAGTTCCTCCGACACTAACTATGGCTACACCTTC

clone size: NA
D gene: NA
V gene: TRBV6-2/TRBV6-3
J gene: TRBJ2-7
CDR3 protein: CASSSQGGHEQYF
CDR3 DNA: TGTGCCAGCAGTAGCCAGGGTGGTCACGAGCAGTACTTC